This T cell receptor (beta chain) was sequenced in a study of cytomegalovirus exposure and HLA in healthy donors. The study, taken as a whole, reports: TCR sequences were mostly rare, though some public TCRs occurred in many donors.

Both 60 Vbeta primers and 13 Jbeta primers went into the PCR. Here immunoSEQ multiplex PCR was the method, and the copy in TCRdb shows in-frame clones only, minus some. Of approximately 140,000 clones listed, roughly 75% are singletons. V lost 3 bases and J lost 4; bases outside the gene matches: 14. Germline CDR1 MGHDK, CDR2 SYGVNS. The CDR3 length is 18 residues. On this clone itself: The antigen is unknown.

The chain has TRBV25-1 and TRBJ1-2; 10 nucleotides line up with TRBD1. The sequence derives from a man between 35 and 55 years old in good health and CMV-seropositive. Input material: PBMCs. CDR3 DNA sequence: TGTGCCAGCAGTGATATCTCAGGAGGGGACAGGGGCCGCTATGGCTACACCTTC. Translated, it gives CASSDISGGDRGRYGYTF.